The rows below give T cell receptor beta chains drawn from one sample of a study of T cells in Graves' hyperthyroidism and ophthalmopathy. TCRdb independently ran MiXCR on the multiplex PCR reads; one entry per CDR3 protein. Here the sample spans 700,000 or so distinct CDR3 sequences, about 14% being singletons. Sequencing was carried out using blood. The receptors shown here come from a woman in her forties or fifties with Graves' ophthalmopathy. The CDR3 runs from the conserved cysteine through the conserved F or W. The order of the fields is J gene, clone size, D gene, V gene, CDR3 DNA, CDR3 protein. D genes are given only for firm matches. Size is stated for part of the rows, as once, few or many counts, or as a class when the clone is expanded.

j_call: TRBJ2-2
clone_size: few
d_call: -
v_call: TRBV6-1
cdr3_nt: TGTGCCAGCAGTGACCGGAGGACCGGGGAGCTGTTTTTT
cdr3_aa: CASSDRRTGELFF

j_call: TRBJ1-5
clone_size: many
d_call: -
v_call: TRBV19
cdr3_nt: TGTGCCAGTAGTACAGGGGTCGGACAGCCCCAGCATTTT
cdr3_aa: CASSTGVGQPQHF

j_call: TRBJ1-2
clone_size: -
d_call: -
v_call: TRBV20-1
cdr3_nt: TGCAGTGCTAGAAAACAGGGTCACTATGGCTACACCTTC
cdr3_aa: CSARKQGHYGYTF

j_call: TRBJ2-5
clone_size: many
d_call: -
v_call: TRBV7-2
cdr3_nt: TGTGCCAGCAGCTTAGTTCGGGAGACCCAGTACTTC
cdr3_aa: CASSLVRETQYF

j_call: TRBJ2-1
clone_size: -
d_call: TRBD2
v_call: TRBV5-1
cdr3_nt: TGCGCCAGCAGCTTGACACTAGCGGGAGGCCGCTCCTACAATGAGCAGTTCTTC
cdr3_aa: CASSLTLAGGRSYNEQFF

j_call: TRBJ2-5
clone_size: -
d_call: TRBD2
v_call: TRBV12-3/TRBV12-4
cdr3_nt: TGTGCCAGCAAACAAGCTAGCGGGAGGGAGACCCAGTACTTC
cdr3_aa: CASKQASGRETQYF

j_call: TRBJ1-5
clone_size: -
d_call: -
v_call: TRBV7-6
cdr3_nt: TGTGCCAGCAGCTTAGCGTCAGGCAGTGGGCAGCCCCAGCATTTT
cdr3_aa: CASSLASGSGQPQHF

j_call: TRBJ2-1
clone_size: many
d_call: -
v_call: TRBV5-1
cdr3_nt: TGCGCCAGCAGCTCGGACGGACAGATGGGCAGTGAGCAGTTCTTC
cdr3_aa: CASSSDGQMGSEQFF

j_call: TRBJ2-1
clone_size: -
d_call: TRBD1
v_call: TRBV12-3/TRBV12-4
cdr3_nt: TGTGCCAGCAGTTTGACAGGGCTCAGTTACGAGCAGTTCTTC
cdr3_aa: CASSLTGLSYEQFF

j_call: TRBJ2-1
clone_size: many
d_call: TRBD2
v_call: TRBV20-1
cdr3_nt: TGCAGTGCGGAGGGACTAGCGGAAAACAATGAGCAGTTCTTC
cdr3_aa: CSAEGLAENNEQFF

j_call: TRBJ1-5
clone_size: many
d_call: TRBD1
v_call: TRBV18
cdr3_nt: TGTGCCAGCTCACCCCGACAGGGAATCTACAATCAGCCCCAGCATTTT
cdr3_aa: CASSPRQGIYNQPQHF

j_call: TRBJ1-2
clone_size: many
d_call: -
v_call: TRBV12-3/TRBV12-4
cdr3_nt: TGTGCCAGCAGTTTACACCGACAGAACTATGGCTACACCTTC
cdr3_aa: CASSLHRQNYGYTF

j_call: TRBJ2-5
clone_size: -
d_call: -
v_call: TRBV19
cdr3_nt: TGTGCCAGTAAACCCAGCGGAATGCCGACCCAGTACTTC
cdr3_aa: CASKPSGMPTQYF

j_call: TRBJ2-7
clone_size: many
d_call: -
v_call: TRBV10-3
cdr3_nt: TGTGCCATCAGTAAATTGATGAATAGCGTGAAGGAGCAGTACTTC
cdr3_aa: CAISKLMNSVKEQYF

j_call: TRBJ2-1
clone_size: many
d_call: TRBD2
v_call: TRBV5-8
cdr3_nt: TGTGCCAGCAGGCGGGCTGGACTAGCGGGAGTAAGCCCCTTCTACAATGAGCAGTTCTTC
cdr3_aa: CASRRAGLAGVSPFYNEQFF

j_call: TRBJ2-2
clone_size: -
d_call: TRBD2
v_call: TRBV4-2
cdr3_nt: TGTGCCAGCAGCCAAGTGGTGAAGCGGGAGTTTACCGGGGAGCTGTTTTTT
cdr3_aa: CASSQVVKREFTGELFF

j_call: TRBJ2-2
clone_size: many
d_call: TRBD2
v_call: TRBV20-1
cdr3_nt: TGCAGTGCCAAGAGCGGGAGCGACACCGGGGAGCTGTTTTTT
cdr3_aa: CSAKSGSDTGELFF

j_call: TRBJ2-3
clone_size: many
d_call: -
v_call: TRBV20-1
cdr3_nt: TGCAGTGCTAGCGGGCGGCCACAGTTGGGGGCCACAGATACGCAGTATTTT
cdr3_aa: CSASGRPQLGATDTQYF

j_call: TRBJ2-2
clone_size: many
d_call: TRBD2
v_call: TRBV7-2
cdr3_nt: TGTGCCAGCAGCCTCGGGGAGGGAAACACCGGGGAGCTGTTTTTT
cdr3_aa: CASSLGEGNTGELFF

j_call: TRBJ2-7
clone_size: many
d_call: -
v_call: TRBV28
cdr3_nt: TGTGCCAGCAGTTTAACGGGGACGTGGGACGAGCAGTACTTC
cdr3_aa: CASSLTGTWDEQYF

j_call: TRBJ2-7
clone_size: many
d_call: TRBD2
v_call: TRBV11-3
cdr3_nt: TGTGCCAGCAGCATTGGACTAGCGGGGGAGCAGTACTTC
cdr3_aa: CASSIGLAGEQYF

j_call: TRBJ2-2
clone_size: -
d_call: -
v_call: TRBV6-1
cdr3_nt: TGTGCCAGCAGTGACCGTGTAGGGGGGATCCGGGCGGAGCTGTTTTTT
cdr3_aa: CASSDRVGGIRAELFF

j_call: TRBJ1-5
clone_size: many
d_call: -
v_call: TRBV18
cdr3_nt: TGTGCCAGCTCACCACTACAGAGCAATCAGCCCCAGCATTTT
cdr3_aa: CASSPLQSNQPQHF

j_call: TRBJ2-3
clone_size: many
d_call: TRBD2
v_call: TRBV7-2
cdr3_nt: TGTGCCAGCAGCTTACGGGGGGACTCAGATACGCAGTATTTT
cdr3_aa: CASSLRGDSDTQYF

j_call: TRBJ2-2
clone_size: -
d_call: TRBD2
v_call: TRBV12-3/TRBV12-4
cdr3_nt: TGTGCCAGCAGTTTCCCCGGGACTAGCGAGAACACCGGGGAGCTGTTTTTT
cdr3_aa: CASSFPGTSENTGELFF

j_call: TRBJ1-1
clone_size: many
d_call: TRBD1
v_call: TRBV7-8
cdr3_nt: TGTGCCAGCAGCTCGGGACAGAGGAACACTGAAGCTTTCTTT
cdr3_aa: CASSSGQRNTEAFF

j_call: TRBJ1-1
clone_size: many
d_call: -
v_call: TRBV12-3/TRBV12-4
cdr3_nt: TGTGCCAGCAGTTTCCAAGGACTGAACACTGAAGCTTTCTTT
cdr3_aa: CASSFQGLNTEAFF

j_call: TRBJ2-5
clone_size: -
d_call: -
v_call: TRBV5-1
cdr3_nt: TGCGCCAGCAGCCCCCGAACGGGAGTTGCAGAGACCCAGTACTTC
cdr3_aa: CASSPRTGVAETQYF

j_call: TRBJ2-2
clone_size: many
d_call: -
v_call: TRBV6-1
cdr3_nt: TGTGCCAGCACTCGGGCGGCCGAACTTAACACCGGGGAGCTGTTTTTT
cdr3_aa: CASTRAAELNTGELFF

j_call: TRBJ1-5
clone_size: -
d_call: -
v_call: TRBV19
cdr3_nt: TGTGCCAGTAGTAACGACACCCCTTATAGCAATCAGCCCCAGCATTTT
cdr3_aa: CASSNDTPYSNQPQHF

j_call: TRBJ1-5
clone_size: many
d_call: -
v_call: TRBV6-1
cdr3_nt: TGTGCCAGCAGTCGACTGCAGCCCCAGCATTTT
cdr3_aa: CASSRLQPQHF

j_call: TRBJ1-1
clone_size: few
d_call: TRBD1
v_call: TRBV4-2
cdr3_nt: TGTGCCAGCAGCCAAGAGACAGGGGGCTCTCATGAAGCTTTCTTT
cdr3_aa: CASSQETGGSHEAFF

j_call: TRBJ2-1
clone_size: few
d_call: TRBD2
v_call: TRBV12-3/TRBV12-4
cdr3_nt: TGTGCCAGCACAGTAGCGGGAGGATCCTACAATGAGCAGTTCTTC
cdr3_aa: CASTVAGGSYNEQFF

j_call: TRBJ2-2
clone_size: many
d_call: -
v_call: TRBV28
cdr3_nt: TGTGCCAGCACCTCCGAAGTGACGAACACCGGGGAGCTGTTTTTT
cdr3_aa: CASTSEVTNTGELFF

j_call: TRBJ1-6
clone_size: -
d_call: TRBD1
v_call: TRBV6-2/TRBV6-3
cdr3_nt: TGTGCCAGCAGTTCCCCTTCCACAGGGGGGATAGGTTCACCCCTCCACTTT
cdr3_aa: CASSSPSTGGIGSPLHF

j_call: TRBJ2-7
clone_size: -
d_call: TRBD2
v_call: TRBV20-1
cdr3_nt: TGCAGTGCTATTCCCGGGACTAGCGGGAACTACGAGCAGTACTTC
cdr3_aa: CSAIPGTSGNYEQYF

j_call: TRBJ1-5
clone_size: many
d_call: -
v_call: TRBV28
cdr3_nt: TGTGCCTCCCCCGGGGGCCTAAATCAGCCCCAGCATTTT
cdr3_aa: CASPGGLNQPQHF

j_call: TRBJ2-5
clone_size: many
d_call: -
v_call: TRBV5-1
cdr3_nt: TGCGCCAGCAGCTTGGCCCCCCATAGGGAAGAGACCCAGTACTTC
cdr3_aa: CASSLAPHREETQYF

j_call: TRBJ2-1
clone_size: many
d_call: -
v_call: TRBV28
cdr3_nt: TGTGCCAGCAGTCGCCTCGGCCGGACTATCGCGTCCAATGAGCAGTTCTTC
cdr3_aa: CASSRLGRTIASNEQFF

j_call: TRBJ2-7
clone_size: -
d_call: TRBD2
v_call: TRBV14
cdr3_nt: TGTGCCAGCAGCAAAAGCGGGACTAGCGTGATCTCCTACGAGCAGTACTTC
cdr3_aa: CASSKSGTSVISYEQYF

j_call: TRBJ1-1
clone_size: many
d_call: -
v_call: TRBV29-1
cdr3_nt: TGCAGCGTTGTTCCGGGCCTCTCATACACTGAAGCTTTCTTT
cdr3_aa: CSVVPGLSYTEAFF

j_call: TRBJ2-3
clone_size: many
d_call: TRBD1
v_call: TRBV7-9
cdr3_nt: TGTGCCAGCAGCCCGTCGACAGGGGGGATCCCAGATACGCAGTATTTT
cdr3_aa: CASSPSTGGIPDTQYF

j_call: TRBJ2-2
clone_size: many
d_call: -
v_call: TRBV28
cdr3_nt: TGTGCCAGCAGTCTCCTGGACGGGGCCACCGGGGAGCTGTTTTTT
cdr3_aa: CASSLLDGATGELFF

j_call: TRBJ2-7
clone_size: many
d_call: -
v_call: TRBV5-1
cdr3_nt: TGCGCCAGCACGAGGGGGGATTCCTACGAGCAGTACTTC
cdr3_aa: CASTRGDSYEQYF

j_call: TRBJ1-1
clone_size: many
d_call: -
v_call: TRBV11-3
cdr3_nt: TGTGCCAGCAGCTTAGTTGGCCAGGGCGCTGAAGCTTTCTTT
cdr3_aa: CASSLVGQGAEAFF

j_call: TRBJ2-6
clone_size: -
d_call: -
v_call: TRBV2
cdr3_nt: TGTGCCAGCAACTCTGGGGCCAACGTCCTGACTTTC
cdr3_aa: CASNSGANVLTF

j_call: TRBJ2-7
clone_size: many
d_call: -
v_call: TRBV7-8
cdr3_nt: TGTGCCAGCAGCTTAGCGCTTGGTCAGGGAAGGGGATACGGCGAGCAGTACTTC
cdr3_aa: CASSLALGQGRGYGEQYF

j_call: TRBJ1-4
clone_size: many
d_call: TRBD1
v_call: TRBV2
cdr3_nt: TGTGCCAGCAGGTCCACAGGGGCGGCTAATGAAAAACTGTTTTTT
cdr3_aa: CASRSTGAANEKLFF

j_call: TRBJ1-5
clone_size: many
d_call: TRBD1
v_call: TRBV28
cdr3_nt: TGTGCCAGCAGTACCGGACAGGTCTATCAGCCCCAGCATTTT
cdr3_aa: CASSTGQVYQPQHF

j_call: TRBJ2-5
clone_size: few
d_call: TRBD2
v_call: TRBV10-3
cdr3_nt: TGTGCCATCAGTGAGTCACCGGAGTGGACTAGCGGGTACCAAGAGACCCAGTACTTC
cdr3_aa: CAISESPEWTSGYQETQYF

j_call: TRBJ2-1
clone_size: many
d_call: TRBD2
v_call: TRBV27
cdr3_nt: TGTGCCAGCAGTTTGCCCTCTCTAGCGGGAGGGGATGAGCAGTTCTTC
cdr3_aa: CASSLPSLAGGDEQFF

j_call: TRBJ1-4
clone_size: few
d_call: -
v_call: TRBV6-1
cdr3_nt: TGTGCCAGCGCCCCCTCCGGGACCGGTGAAAAACTGTTTTTT
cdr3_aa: CASAPSGTGEKLFF

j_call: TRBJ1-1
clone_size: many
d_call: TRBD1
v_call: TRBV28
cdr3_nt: TGTGCCAGCAGTCTACCGGGACAGGGGGCAGGAAGGACTGAAGCTTTCTTT
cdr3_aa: CASSLPGQGAGRTEAFF

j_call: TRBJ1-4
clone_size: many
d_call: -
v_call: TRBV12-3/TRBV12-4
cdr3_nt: TGTGCCAGCAGAGGACAAACTAATGAAAAACTGTTTTTT
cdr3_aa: CASRGQTNEKLFF

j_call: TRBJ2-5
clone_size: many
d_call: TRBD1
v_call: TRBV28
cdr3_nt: TGTGCCAGCAGTTCGGACAGGGAACAAGAGACCCAGTACTTC
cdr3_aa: CASSSDREQETQYF

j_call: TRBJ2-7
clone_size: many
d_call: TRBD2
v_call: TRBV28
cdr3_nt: TGTGCCAGCAGGAAATTCGGACTAGCGGGAGGATACGAGCAGTACTTC
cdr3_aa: CASRKFGLAGGYEQYF

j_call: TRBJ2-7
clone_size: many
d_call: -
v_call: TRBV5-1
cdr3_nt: TGCGCCAGCAGCTTGGGGTTGGCGGGCGAGCAGTACTTC
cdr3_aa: CASSLGLAGEQYF